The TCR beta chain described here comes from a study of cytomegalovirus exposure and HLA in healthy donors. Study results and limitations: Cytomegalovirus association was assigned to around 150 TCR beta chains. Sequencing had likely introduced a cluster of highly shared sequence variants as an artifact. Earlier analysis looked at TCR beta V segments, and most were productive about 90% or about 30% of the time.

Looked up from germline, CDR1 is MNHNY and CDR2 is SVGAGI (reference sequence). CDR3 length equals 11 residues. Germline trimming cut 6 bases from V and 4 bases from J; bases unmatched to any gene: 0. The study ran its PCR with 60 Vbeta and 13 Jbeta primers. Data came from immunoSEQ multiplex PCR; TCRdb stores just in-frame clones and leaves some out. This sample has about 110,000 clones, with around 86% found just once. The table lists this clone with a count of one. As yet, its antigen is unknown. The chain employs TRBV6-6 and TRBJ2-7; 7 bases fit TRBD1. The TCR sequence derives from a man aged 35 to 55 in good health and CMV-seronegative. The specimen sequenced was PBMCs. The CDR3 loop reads CASSRGYEQYF. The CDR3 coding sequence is TGTGCCAGCAGCAGGGGGTACGAGCAGTACTTC.